This entry features one T cell receptor (beta chain) sequence. The data stem from a study of blood T cell repertoires in COVID-19. Study-level information: COVID-19 samples from acute and convalescent phases originated in the United States, Italy and Spain. T cells, B-cell-depleted T cells, or PBMCs supplied cDNA or gDNA.

Authors' analysis steps: It was from reference gene primer amplification that nucleated cell counts were estimated. The repertoire was sequenced with immunoSEQ multiplex PCR; TCRdb's copy has only in-frame clones and lacks some. For V, J and clone size, that table is used; D and trimming come from the DNA. The sample contains about 130,000 clones, about 79% of which appear only once. This CDR3 is 15 amino acids long. V was pared by 6 bases and J by 2 bases, with 14 bases between. The germline CDR1 and CDR2 sequences are MNHEY and SMNVEV (reference sequence). The rearrangement joins TRBV27 to TRBJ1-3, with a weak D call TRBD1 (5 bases). The clonotype was recovered from a woman between 45 and 60 years old with acute or convalescent COVID-19. The source material was peripheral blood. The CDR3 sequence: CASRAQGFAGNTIYF. In DNA, the CDR3 is TGTGCCAGCAGAGCGCAGGGATTTGCTGGAAACACCATATATTTT.